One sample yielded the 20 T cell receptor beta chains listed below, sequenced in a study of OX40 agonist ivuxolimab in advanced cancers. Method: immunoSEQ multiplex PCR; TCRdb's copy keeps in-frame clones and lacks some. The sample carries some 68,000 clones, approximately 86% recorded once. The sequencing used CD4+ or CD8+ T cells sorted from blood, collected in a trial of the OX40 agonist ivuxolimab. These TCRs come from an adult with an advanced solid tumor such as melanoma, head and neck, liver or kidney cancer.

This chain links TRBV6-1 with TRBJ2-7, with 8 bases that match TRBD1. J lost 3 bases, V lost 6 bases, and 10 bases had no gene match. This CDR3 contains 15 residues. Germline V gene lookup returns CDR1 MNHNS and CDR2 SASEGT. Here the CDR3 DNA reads TGTGCCAGCAGGGCGGTAGGGGACAGGAGCTACGAGCAGTACTTC. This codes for CASRAVGDRSYEQYF.

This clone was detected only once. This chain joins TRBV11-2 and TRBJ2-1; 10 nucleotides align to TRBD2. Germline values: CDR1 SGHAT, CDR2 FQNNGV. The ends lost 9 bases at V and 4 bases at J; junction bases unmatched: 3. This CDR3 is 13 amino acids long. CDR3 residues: CASMGLAYNEQFF. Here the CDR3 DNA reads TGTGCCAGTATGGGACTAGCGTACAATGAGCAGTTCTTC.

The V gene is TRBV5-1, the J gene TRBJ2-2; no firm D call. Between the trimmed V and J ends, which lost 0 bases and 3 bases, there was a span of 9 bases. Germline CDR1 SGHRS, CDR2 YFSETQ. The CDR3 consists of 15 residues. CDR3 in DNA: TGCGCCAGCAGCTTGGCCTATCTGGACACCGGGGAGCTGTTTTTT. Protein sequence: CASSLAYLDTGELFF.

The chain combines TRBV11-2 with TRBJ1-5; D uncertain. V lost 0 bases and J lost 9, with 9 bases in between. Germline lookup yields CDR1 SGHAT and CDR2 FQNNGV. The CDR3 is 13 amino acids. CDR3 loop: CASSLDRGSPQHF. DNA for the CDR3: TGTGCCAGCAGCTTAGATCGGGGTTCGCCCCAGCATTTT.

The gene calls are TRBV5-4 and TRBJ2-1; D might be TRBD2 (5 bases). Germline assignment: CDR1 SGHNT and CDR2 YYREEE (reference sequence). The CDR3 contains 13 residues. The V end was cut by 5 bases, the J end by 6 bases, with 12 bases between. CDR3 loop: CASRIDRGNEQFF. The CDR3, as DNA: TGTGCCAGCAGGATTGACCGGGGCAATGAGCAGTTCTTC.

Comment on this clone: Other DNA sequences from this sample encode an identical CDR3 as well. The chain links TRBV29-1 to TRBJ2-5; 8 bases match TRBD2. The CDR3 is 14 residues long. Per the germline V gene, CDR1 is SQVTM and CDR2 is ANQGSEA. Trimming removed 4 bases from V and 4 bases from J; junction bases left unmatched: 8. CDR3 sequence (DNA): TGCAGCGTTGTCGGGGCGGGAGGTGGAGAGACCCAGTACTTC. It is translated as CSVVGAGGGETQYF.

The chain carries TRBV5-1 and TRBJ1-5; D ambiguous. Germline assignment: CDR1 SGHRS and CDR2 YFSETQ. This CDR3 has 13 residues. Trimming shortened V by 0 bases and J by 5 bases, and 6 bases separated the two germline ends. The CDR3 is CASSLGPDQPQHF. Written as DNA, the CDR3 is TGCGCCAGCAGCTTGGGACCCGATCAGCCCCAGCATTTT.

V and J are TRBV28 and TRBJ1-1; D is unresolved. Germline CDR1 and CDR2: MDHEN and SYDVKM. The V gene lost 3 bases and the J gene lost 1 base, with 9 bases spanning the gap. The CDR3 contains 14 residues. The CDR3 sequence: CASSFVQRNTEAFF. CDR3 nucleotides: TGTGCCAGCAGTTTTGTACAGAGGAACACTGAAGCTTTCTTT. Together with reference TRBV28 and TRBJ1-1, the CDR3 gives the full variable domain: DVKVTQSSRYLVKRTGEKVFLECVQDMDHENMFWYRQDPGLGLRLIYFSYDVKMKEKGDIPEGYSVSREKKERFSLILESASTNQTSMYLCASSFVQRNTEAFFGQGTRLTVV.

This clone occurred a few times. This chain's CDR3 is CASSWTVSGANVLTF. CDR3 bases: TGTGCCAGCAGTTGGACGGTCTCTGGGGCCAACGTCCTGACTTTC. The chain carries TRBV28 and TRBJ2-6; D is undetermined. This CDR3 region has 15 residues. Germline CDR1 MDHEN, CDR2 SYDVKM. V gave up 4 bases and J gave up 0 bases, with 7 bases separating them.

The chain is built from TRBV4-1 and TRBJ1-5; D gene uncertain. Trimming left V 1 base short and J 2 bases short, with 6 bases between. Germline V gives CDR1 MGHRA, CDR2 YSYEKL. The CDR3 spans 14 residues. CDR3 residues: CASSQGQGNQPQHF. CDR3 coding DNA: TGCGCCAGCAGCCAAGGTCAGGGCAATCAGCCCCAGCATTTT.

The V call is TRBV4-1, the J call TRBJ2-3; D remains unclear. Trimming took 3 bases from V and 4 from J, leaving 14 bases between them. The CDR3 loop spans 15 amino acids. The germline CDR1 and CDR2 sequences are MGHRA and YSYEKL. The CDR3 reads CASSQASPLADTQYF. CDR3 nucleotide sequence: TGCGCCAGCAGCCAGGCGTCGCCATTGGCAGATACGCAGTATTTT.

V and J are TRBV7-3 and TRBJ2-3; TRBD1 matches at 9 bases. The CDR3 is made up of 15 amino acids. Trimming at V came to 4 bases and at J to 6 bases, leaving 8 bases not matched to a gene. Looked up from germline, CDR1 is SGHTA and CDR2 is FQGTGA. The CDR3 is CASSWDRAVADTQYF. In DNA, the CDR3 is TGTGCCAGCAGCTGGGACAGGGCTGTGGCGGATACGCAGTATTTT.

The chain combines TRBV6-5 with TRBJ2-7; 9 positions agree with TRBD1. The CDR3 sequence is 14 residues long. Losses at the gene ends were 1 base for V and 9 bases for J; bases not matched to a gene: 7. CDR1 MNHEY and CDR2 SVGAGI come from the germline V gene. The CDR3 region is CASSYLGQGNSQYF. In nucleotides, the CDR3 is TGTGCCAGCAGTTACTTGGGACAGGGAAACTCGCAGTACTTC.

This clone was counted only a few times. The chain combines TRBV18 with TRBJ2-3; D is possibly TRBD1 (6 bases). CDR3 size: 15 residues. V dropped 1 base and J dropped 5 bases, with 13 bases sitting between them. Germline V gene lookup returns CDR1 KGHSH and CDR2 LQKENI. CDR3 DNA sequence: TGTGCCAGCTCACCACTCAAGACAGGTATAGATACGCAGTATTTT. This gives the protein CASSPLKTGIDTQYF.

The DNA for the CDR3 is TGTGCCAGTAGTAACCCCACAGGGGCCTACGAGCAGTACTTC. Its translation: CASSNPTGAYEQYF. V gene TRBV19 combines with J gene TRBJ2-5; 7 bases line up with TRBD1. The J call is in doubt because the DNA end fits TRBJ2-7 better. The CDR3 length is 14 residues. Germline V CDR1 and CDR2: LNHDA, SQIVND (reference sequence).

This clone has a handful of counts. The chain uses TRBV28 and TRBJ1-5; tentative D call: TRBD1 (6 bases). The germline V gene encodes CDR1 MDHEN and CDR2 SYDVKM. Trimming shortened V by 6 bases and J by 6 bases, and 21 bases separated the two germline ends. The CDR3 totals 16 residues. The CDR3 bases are TGTGCCAGCAGCCTCCATTCTGTCGGGGGCCGTCAGCCCCAGCATTTT. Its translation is CASSLHSVGGRQPQHF.

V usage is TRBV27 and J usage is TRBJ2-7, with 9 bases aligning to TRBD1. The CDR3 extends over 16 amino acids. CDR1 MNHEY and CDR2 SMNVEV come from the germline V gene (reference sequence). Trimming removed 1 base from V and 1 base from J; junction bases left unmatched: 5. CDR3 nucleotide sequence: TGTGCCAGCAGTTTATTTACAGGGGGCCTTTCCTACGAGCAGTACTTC. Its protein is CASSLFTGGLSYEQYF.

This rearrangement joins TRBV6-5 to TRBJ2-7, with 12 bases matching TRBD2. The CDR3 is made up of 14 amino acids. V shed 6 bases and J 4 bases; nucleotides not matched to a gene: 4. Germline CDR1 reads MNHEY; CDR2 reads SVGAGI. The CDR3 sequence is CASRDTSGGYEQYF. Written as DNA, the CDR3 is TGTGCCAGCAGGGACACTAGCGGGGGGTACGAGCAGTACTTC.

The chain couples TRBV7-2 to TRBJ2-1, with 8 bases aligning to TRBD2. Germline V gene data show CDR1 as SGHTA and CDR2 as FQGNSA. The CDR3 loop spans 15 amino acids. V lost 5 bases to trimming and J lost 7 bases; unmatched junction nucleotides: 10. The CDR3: CASSLGRGGINEQFF. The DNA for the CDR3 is TGTGCCAGCAGCCTCGGGAGGGGGGGAATTAATGAGCAGTTCTTC.

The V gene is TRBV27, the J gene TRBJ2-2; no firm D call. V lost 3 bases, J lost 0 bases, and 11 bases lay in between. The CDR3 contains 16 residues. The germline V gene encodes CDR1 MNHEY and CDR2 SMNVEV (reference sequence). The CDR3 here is CASSFRRSANTGELFF. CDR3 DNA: TGTGCCAGCAGTTTCCGCCGAAGCGCGAACACCGGGGAGCTGTTTTTT.